This is a list of T cell receptor beta chains from one sample in a study of T cell changes during pregnancy in multiple sclerosis. Sequencing used immunoSEQ multiplex PCR; TCRdb keeps in-frame clones, though not all of them. Counted here are tens of thousands of clones, approximately 94% occurring once; the ten biggest clones make up 0.58%. Specimen: peripheral blood, collected in the third trimester of pregnancy. These receptors all stem from a female donor with multiple sclerosis, enrolled in a pregnancy study. CDR3s include the opening cysteine and the closing phenylalanine or tryptophan. Each record gives: V gene, clone size, J gene, D gene, CDR3 DNA, CDR3 protein. The D gene is left open where the match is weak. The size field is filled for only some rows; it gives once, few, many or a size class.

V: TRBV7-3
size: few
J: TRBJ1-6
D: TRBD1
DNA: TGTGCCAGCAGCTACGACAGGGATTCACCCCTCCACTTT
CDR3: CASSYDRDSPLHF

V: TRBV11-2
size: .
J: TRBJ2-5
D: .
DNA: TGTGCCAGCAGCCCAGAAAACATCCCCAGGGGGACCCAGTACTTC
CDR3: CASSPENIPRGTQYF

V: TRBV6-5
size: .
J: TRBJ1-6
D: .
DNA: TGTGCCAGCAGTTACAAGGAGGGAACGGGTTCACCCCTCCACTTT
CDR3: CASSYKEGTGSPLHF

V: TRBV6-7
size: few
J: TRBJ1-2
D: .
DNA: TGTGCCAGCAGCCCCGGACGGGGATTCGATTATGGCTACACCTTC
CDR3: CASSPGRGFDYGYTF

V: TRBV5-1
size: .
J: TRBJ2-1
D: TRBD1
DNA: TGCGCCAGCAGTTCCTCCGGGACAGGGTACAATGAGCAGTTCTTC
CDR3: CASSSSGTGYNEQFF

V: TRBV4-1
size: .
J: TRBJ1-5
D: .
DNA: TGCGCCAGCAGCACCACAGGGATTCAGCCCCAGCATTTT
CDR3: CASSTTGIQPQHF

V: TRBV9
size: .
J: TRBJ2-2
D: TRBD2
DNA: TGTGCCAGCAGCGTTCTGACTAGCGGGAACACCGGGGAGCTGTTTTTT
CDR3: CASSVLTSGNTGELFF

V: TRBV19
size: .
J: TRBJ2-1
D: .
DNA: TGTGCCACAAGGGCCCAAGGGACAAACAATGAGCAGTTCTTC
CDR3: CATRAQGTNNEQFF

V: TRBV30
size: .
J: TRBJ1-2
D: TRBD1
DNA: TGTGCCTGGAGCTGGGCAGGGGGCACGGGTGGCTACACCTTC
CDR3: CAWSWAGGTGGYTF

V: TRBV30
size: .
J: TRBJ2-7
D: .
DNA: TGTGCCTGGAGTGTACGGTCCGCTACTACCTACGAGCAGTACTTC
CDR3: CAWSVRSATTYEQYF

V: TRBV4-3
size: .
J: TRBJ1-5
D: .
DNA: TGCGCCAGCAGCCAAGATCTTAATAGCAATCAGCCCCAGCATTTT
CDR3: CASSQDLNSNQPQHF

V: TRBV4-1
size: .
J: TRBJ1-2
D: .
DNA: TGCGCCAGCAGCCAAGGGTCGTCGGGACATAACTATGGCTACACCTTC
CDR3: CASSQGSSGHNYGYTF

V: TRBV6-4
size: .
J: TRBJ2-7
D: .
DNA: TGTGCCAGCAGTGAAACAGGGGGGGACGAGCAGTACTTC
CDR3: CASSETGGDEQYF

V: TRBV12-5
size: .
J: TRBJ2-3
D: TRBD2
DNA: TGTGCTAGTGGTTTGGGAAGACTAGCGGGGGTACCAGATACGCAGTATTTT
CDR3: CASGLGRLAGVPDTQYF

V: TRBV7-2
size: .
J: TRBJ2-1
D: .
DNA: TGTGCCAGCAGCTTAGATGCAGGGTCCTACAATGAGCAGTTCTTC
CDR3: CASSLDAGSYNEQFF

V: TRBV9
size: .
J: TRBJ2-3
D: .
DNA: TGTGCCAGCAGCGCCCGCGGACAGAGCACAGATACGCAGTATTTT
CDR3: CASSARGQSTDTQYF

V: TRBV9
size: .
J: TRBJ1-6
D: TRBD1
DNA: TGTGCCAGCAGCGGCGGACAGGGGTATAATTCACCCCTCCACTTT
CDR3: CASSGGQGYNSPLHF

V: TRBV9
size: .
J: TRBJ2-3
D: TRBD2
DNA: TGTGCCAGCAGCGTAGCTTCGTCTAGCGGGGGGACAGATACGCAGTATTTT
CDR3: CASSVASSSGGTDTQYF

V: TRBV6-5
size: .
J: TRBJ1-2
D: .
DNA: TGTGCCAGCAGTTACATACGGGGCTATGGCTACACCTTC
CDR3: CASSYIRGYGYTF

V: TRBV6-5
size: .
J: TRBJ1-2
D: TRBD1
DNA: TGTGCCATCTCCCGGGGGACAGAGTATGGCTACACCTTC
CDR3: CAISRGTEYGYTF

V: TRBV5-8
size: .
J: TRBJ2-5
D: TRBD2
DNA: TGTGCCAGCAGCCGGGGACTAGCGGGGCCTCAAGAGACCCAGTACTTC
CDR3: CASSRGLAGPQETQYF

V: TRBV11-1
size: .
J: TRBJ1-2
D: TRBD1
DNA: TGTGCCAGCAGCCCCCCGACAGGGCTGATGGTAGGTGGCTACACCTTC
CDR3: CASSPPTGLMVGGYTF

V: TRBV18
size: once
J: TRBJ2-1
D: .
DNA: TGTGCCAGCTCACCGCGCCAGGGTGTTGGTAGTGAGCAGTTCTTC
CDR3: CASSPRQGVGSEQFF

V: TRBV29-1
size: .
J: TRBJ2-1
D: TRBD1
DNA: TGCAGCGCCCGGGACAGTGTTTGGGATGAGCAGTTCTTC
CDR3: CSARDSVWDEQFF

V: TRBV18
size: once
J: TRBJ1-1
D: .
DNA: TGTGCCAGCTCACCTGGTGGGGGCCAGAACACTGAAGCTTTCTTT
CDR3: CASSPGGGQNTEAFF

V: TRBV19
size: .
J: TRBJ2-7
D: .
DNA: TGTGCCAGTAGGGACACTTCCTACGAGCAGTACTTC
CDR3: CASRDTSYEQYF

V: TRBV9
size: .
J: TRBJ1-4
D: TRBD1
DNA: TGTGCCAGCAGCGCGACATCCCCGGGACAGCGTAATGAAAAACTGTTTTTT
CDR3: CASSATSPGQRNEKLFF

V: TRBV5-6
size: .
J: TRBJ2-5
D: .
DNA: TGTGCCAGCAGCTTGGAGTTGGCAGGGGAGGAGACCCAGTACTTC
CDR3: CASSLELAGEETQYF

V: TRBV6-5
size: .
J: TRBJ2-7
D: TRBD2
DNA: TGTGCCAGCAGCCGGACTAGCGGGGGGCCCCGCGAGCAGTACTTC
CDR3: CASSRTSGGPREQYF

V: TRBV2
size: .
J: TRBJ2-1
D: TRBD2
DNA: TGTGCCAGCATCCAGCGGGGTACGATCGCGCAGTTCTTC
CDR3: CASIQRGTIAQFF

V: TRBV9
size: .
J: TRBJ1-6
D: TRBD1
DNA: TGTGCCAGCAGCGTAGGACAGGGCTATAATTCACCCCTCCACTTT
CDR3: CASSVGQGYNSPLHF

V: TRBV5-4
size: .
J: TRBJ1-3
D: .
DNA: TGTGCCAGCAGCTTGGCCGGGGGGGGCTCTGGAAACACCATATATTTT
CDR3: CASSLAGGGSGNTIYF

V: TRBV2
size: few
J: TRBJ2-6
D: TRBD1
DNA: TGTGCCGGCACGACAGGGGGCTCTGGGGCCAACGTCCTGACTTTC
CDR3: CAGTTGGSGANVLTF

V: TRBV7-6
size: .
J: TRBJ2-7
D: TRBD1
DNA: TGTGCCAGCAGCCTCCGGGACAGCACTTACGAGCAGTACTTC
CDR3: CASSLRDSTYEQYF

V: TRBV29-1
size: .
J: TRBJ1-2
D: TRBD1
DNA: TGCAGCGTTGTGGGACAGGTGGATTTCGGCTACACCTTC
CDR3: CSVVGQVDFGYTF

V: TRBV7-2
size: .
J: TRBJ2-7
D: .
DNA: TGTGCCAGCAGCTTAGTCCCAGGGTGGGAGCAGTACTTC
CDR3: CASSLVPGWEQYF

V: TRBV7-6
size: .
J: TRBJ1-5
D: .
DNA: TGTGCCAGCAGCTTATTTTCCGATCAGCCCCAGCATTTT
CDR3: CASSLFSDQPQHF

V: TRBV19
size: .
J: TRBJ2-7
D: .
DNA: TGTGCCAGTAGTATAGCCGTGGGGGGGCCCTACGAGCAGTACTTC
CDR3: CASSIAVGGPYEQYF

V: TRBV6-5
size: .
J: TRBJ2-3
D: TRBD1
DNA: TGTGCCAGCAGTCGGGACAGCGCTAGCACAGATACGCAGTATTTT
CDR3: CASSRDSASTDTQYF

V: TRBV19
size: .
J: TRBJ1-1
D: .
DNA: TGTGCCAGTAGTATTCCAACCTCCAGGGTCACTGAAGCTTTCTTT
CDR3: CASSIPTSRVTEAFF

V: TRBV7-6
size: .
J: TRBJ1-2
D: .
DNA: TGTGCCAGCAGCTTAGGGCCGCTGGAGCGGGGCTACACCTTC
CDR3: CASSLGPLERGYTF

V: TRBV5-4
size: .
J: TRBJ2-5
D: TRBD2
DNA: TGTGCCAGCAGCCCATGGACTAGCGGGGCCGAGACCCAGTACTTC
CDR3: CASSPWTSGAETQYF

V: TRBV7-2
size: .
J: TRBJ1-3
D: .
DNA: TGTGCCAGCAGCCGAACCGGGACATCAGGAAACACCATATATTTT
CDR3: CASSRTGTSGNTIYF

V: TRBV5-1
size: .
J: TRBJ1-2
D: .
DNA: TGCGCCAGCAGCTTGGCCCAGGATGGCTACACCTTC
CDR3: CASSLAQDGYTF

V: TRBV4-1
size: once
J: TRBJ1-2
D: .
DNA: TGCGCCAGCAGCCATGGTCAGGGTTCCTATGGCTACACCTTC
CDR3: CASSHGQGSYGYTF

V: TRBV7-3
size: once
J: TRBJ2-3
D: TRBD1
DNA: TGTGCCAGCAGCTCGCACAGGGGACAGAGCCCAGATACGCAGTATTTT
CDR3: CASSSHRGQSPDTQYF

V: TRBV7-9
size: .
J: TRBJ2-1
D: .
DNA: TGTGCCAGCCTGAAAGCGGATTTACCCAACAATGAGCAGTTCTTC
CDR3: CASLKADLPNNEQFF

V: TRBV5-6
size: .
J: TRBJ1-4
D: .
DNA: TGTGCCAGCAGCGGGGGCCATGAAAAACTGTTTTTT
CDR3: CASSGGHEKLFF

V: TRBV5-1
size: .
J: TRBJ2-2
D: .
DNA: TGCGCCAGCAGCTTGGATGGCGGGACCGGGGAGCTGTTTTTT
CDR3: CASSLDGGTGELFF

V: TRBV7-2
size: .
J: TRBJ1-3
D: .
DNA: TGTGCCAGCAGCTTAGGCGGGGGAAATGGAAACACCATATATTTT
CDR3: CASSLGGGNGNTIYF

V: TRBV7-3
size: .
J: TRBJ1-1
D: .
DNA: TGTGCCAGCAGCTTAGAGAGGTCCACTGAAGCTTTCTTT
CDR3: CASSLERSTEAFF

V: TRBV19
size: .
J: TRBJ1-5
D: .
DNA: TGTGCCAGTAGTATTCGGGGTTCCCGCCCGAATCAGCCCCAGCATTTT
CDR3: CASSIRGSRPNQPQHF

V: TRBV5-6
size: few
J: TRBJ1-5
D: .
DNA: TGTGCCAGCAGCTTGGGCCCGACTTCTTATAGCAATCAGCCCCAGCATTTT
CDR3: CASSLGPTSYSNQPQHF

V: TRBV14
size: .
J: TRBJ2-1
D: .
DNA: TGTGCCAGCAGCCCGCTGAGGGGGAGCTCCTACAATGAGCAGTTCTTC
CDR3: CASSPLRGSSYNEQFF

V: TRBV10-3
size: .
J: TRBJ2-1
D: .
DNA: TGTGCCATCAGCCTCATGAGGATCGGTGAGCAGTTCTTC
CDR3: CAISLMRIGEQFF

V: TRBV27
size: .
J: TRBJ1-2
D: .
DNA: TGTGCCAGCAGTTTAGGGCCCATGGGACATTACGCCTATGGCTACACCTTC
CDR3: CASSLGPMGHYAYGYTF

V: TRBV6-1
size: .
J: TRBJ1-4
D: .
DNA: TGTGCCAGCGTAAACCCCTCCATCGGGGAAAAACTGTTTTTT
CDR3: CASVNPSIGEKLFF

V: TRBV6-6
size: once
J: TRBJ1-2
D: .
DNA: TGTGCCAGCAGTTATGTTGCGGGAAGTGGCTACACCTTC
CDR3: CASSYVAGSGYTF

V: TRBV29-1
size: .
J: TRBJ1-2
D: .
DNA: TGCAGCGTTGTGACAGCCTCCGGCGACTATGGCTACACCTTC
CDR3: CSVVTASGDYGYTF